These 23 T cell receptor delta chains were all obtained from the same sample, sequenced in a study of γδ T cells in repeated Plasmodium falciparum infection. Gammadelta T cells were flow-sorted from PBMC into Vgamma9/Vdelta2+ and Vdelta2-negative populations for bulk analysis. TCRdb re-called the multiplex PCR reads through CATT. The table records 90,000 or so delta-chain clones, more than 0.85% of them present only once. The source material was gamma-delta T cells from blood. These receptors were collected from a pool of human donors (malaria-infected and uninfected, not separated).

This clone came up a few times. A far larger clone is one nucleotide away, so this likely arose from a read error. Distinct nucleotide sequences in the sample also encode this CDR3. The rearrangement links TRDV1 to TRDJ1; possibly TRDD2 for D (5 bases). The J gene comes from matching the DNA to germline here; TCRdb lacks it. The CDR3 consists of 16 residues. V was cut by 4 bases and J by 0 bases, with 15 bases left in between. The germline V gene encodes CDR1 TSWWSYY and CDR2 QGS. In DNA form, the CDR3 reads TGTGCTCTTGGGGGGCTTCCGGTACGCGACACCGATAAACTCATCTTT. Its protein product is CALGGLPVRDTDKLIF.

As to this clone: The protein in TCRdb stems from a much larger clone and differs at residue 10 from this DNA's translation, likely a read error; here the protein is translated from the DNA. The rearrangement uses TRDV1 and TRDJ1, with unresolved D. Since TCRdb gives no J gene, matching the DNA to germline was used here to assign it. The CDR3 has 13 residues. Germline loops: CDR1 TSWWSYY, CDR2 QGS. Here the CDR3 reads CALGALTTDRLIF. The CDR3 coding sequence is TGTGCTCTTGGGGCCCTAACCACCGATAGACTCATCTTT.

This clone has only a few counts. The TCRdb record carries a much larger clone's protein, which differs from this DNA's translation at residue 15; a read error is the likely cause, and the protein listed here is the DNA translation. No J gene call was made, and the V gene is TRDV2; the DNA was not used to check the table's D call, TRDD3. Germline assignment: CDR1 GEAIGNYY and CDR2 EKD. The CDR3 is 18 residues long. The CDR3 protein is CACDPVLGDPTPNDNLIF. CDR3 bases: TGTGCCTGTGACCCAGTACTGGGGGATCCTACCCCGAACGATAACCTCATCTTT.

Concerning this clone: Given a far larger clone just one base away, this is likely a sequencing read error. Other DNA sequences in this sample translate to the same CDR3. The J gene is TRDJ1, the V gene TRDV2, with 8 bases fitting TRDD3. TCRdb leaves out the J gene; it was filled in here by matching the DNA to germline. Germline V CDR1 and CDR2: GEAIGNYY, EKD. V was pared by 0 bases and J by 2 bases, with 7 bases of the junction left unmatched. The CDR3 has 16 residues. For the CDR3, the DNA is TGTGCCTGTGACACCGGAGGGATACGGGATACCGATAAACTCATCTTT. It specifies CACDTGGIRDTDKLIF.

This clone was observed a few times. A far more abundant clone sits one base away, making this likely a read error. Other DNA sequences in the same sample also yield this CDR3. The chain employs TRDV1 and TRDJ1; TRDD3 matches 8 bases. CDR1 is TSWWSYY, CDR2 QGS, per germline. J gave up 9 bases and V 3 bases, and 18 bases lay outside the gene matches. The CDR3 contains 17 residues. CDR3 in DNA: TGTGCTCTTGGGGATCATTCTTGCTACTGGGGGGTCCGGCAACTCATCTTT. This translates into CALGDHSCYWGVRQLIF.

This clone has ten or more counts. The chain recombines TRDV1 with TRDJ1; 10 bases are a match to TRDD3. CDR1 TSWWSYY and CDR2 QGS come from the germline V gene. V shed 4 bases, J shed 7 bases, and the junction held 9 bases outside the gene matches. This CDR3 region has 15 residues. The CDR3 nucleotides are TGTGCTCTTGGGGGCGATGGGGGATACCCAATTAAACTCATCTTT. Its translation is CALGGDGGYPIKLIF.

To note about this clone: It is likely a read error: a sequence one base away is far more abundant. The same CDR3 arises from other DNA sequences in this sample as well. The chain couples TRDV1 to TRDJ1; TRDD3 matches 9 bases. This CDR3 has 27 residues. With V trimmed by 0 bases and J by 0 bases, 35 bases remained unmatched. Germline V CDR1 and CDR2: TSWWSYY, QGS. In DNA form, the CDR3 reads TGTGCTCTTGGGGAACTTGTAAGAGGGGTGTATACGAAACGTACCGGGGGATACTTAAGGCACACCGATAAACTCATCTTT. The encoded protein is CALGELVRGVYTKRTGGYLRHTDKLIF.

This clone was counted ten times or more. TCRdb has a much larger clone's protein, which differs at residue 5 from the translation of this DNA, likely because of a read error; what is shown is the protein translated from the DNA. This sequence joins TRDV2 and TRDJ1; D gene ambiguous. Per the germline V gene, CDR1 is GEAIGNYY and CDR2 is EKD. Trimming pared 2 bases from V and 4 bases from J, leaving 31 bases between. This CDR3 has 20 amino acids. The CDR3 spells CACDIILASPQNYYGDKLIF. Written as DNA, the CDR3 is TGTGCCTGTGACATCATCCTGGCCAGCCCCCAAAACTACTACGGCGATAAACTCATCTTT.

As to this clone: The protein TCRdb gives is from a much larger clone and does not agree with this DNA's translation at residue 17, likely a read error; the protein shown here comes from the DNA. The V gene call reads TRDV2; no J gene was called; the table's D call of TRDD3 was not tested on the DNA. Germline V CDR1 and CDR2: GEAIGNYY, EKD. This CDR3 has 19 amino acids. The CDR3 nucleotides read TGTGCCTGTGACACCCTTACCGACTGGGGGATACGATCCACAGATAAACCCATCTTT. This encodes CACDTLTDWGIRSTDKPIF.

Notes on this clone: A far larger clone differs by one base, so this is likely a read error. The sample has other DNA sequences that encode this CDR3 too. This chain links TRDV1 with TRDJ1, with TRDD3 matching 8 bases. Because TCRdb records no J gene, it was assigned here through a match of the DNA to germline. Germline CDR1 TSWWSYY, CDR2 QGS. CDR3 length equals 22 residues. The CDR3 here is CALGESHALRIRGIEDTDKLIF. Written as DNA, the CDR3 is TGTGCTCTTGGGGAATCTCACGCCCTACGCATTCGGGGGATAGAGGACACCGACAAACTCATCTTT.

On this clone itself: TCRdb has a much larger clone's protein, which differs at residue 7 from the translation of this DNA, likely because of a read error; what is shown is the protein translated from the DNA. The chain joins TRDV1 to TRDJ1; maybe TRDD3 (5 bases). The J gene comes from matching the DNA to germline here; TCRdb lacks it. CDR1 and CDR2 from the germline V gene are TSWWSYY and QGS. This CDR3 comprises 16 residues. Trimming removed 2 bases at V and 0 bases at J, with 13 bases between. The CDR3 here is CALGEFEGSYTDKLIF. The CDR3 DNA sequence: TGTGCTCTTGGGGAATTTGAGGGATCCTACACCGATAAACTCATCTTT.

A word on this clone: A far larger clone differs by one base, so this is likely a read error. The identical CDR3 is also encoded by other nucleotide sequences in the sample. The gene calls are TRDV2 and TRDJ3; 13 bases agree with TRDD3. Per the germline V gene, CDR1 is GEAIGNYY and CDR2 is EKD. This CDR3 has 19 amino acids. The CDR3 reads CACDTLLGDTQWDTRQMFF. DNA for the CDR3: TGTGCCTGTGACACCTTACTGGGGGATACGCAGTGGGACACCCGGCAGATGTTTTTC.

This clone appeared a few times. A read error is likely here: a far larger clone is one base away. At the DNA level, this CDR3 is encoded by other sequences in the same sample as well. The chain uses TRDV1 and TRDJ1; 11 positions agree with TRDD3. Trimming cost V 2 bases and J 3 bases; bases outside gene matches: 32. From germline, CDR1 is TSWWSYY and CDR2 QGS. This CDR3 spans 25 amino acids. CDR3 amino acids: CALGEVPKRSPRIMGDTRPSDKLIF. CDR3 nucleotides: TGTGCTCTTGGGGAAGTGCCTAAACGGAGTCCCCGGATCATGGGGGATACGCGTCCGTCCGATAAACTCATCTTT.

This clone was picked up many times. TCRdb pairs this DNA with a much larger clone's protein that differs at residue 13, likely a read error; the protein shown was translated from the DNA. The chain has TRDV2 and TRDJ1; TRDD3 matches at 12 bases. CDR1 is GEAIGNYY and CDR2 is EKD in the germline V gene. This CDR3 spans 17 amino acids. The CDR3: CACDTLVLGDTTGKLIF. The CDR3 DNA reads TGTGCCTGTGACACCTTAGTACTGGGGGATACCACCGGTAAACTCATCTTT.

In this sample, this clone turned up a few times. The protein held in TCRdb is that of a much larger clone and does not match this DNA's translation at residue 14, likely because of a read error; the protein shown is translated from the DNA. V gene TRDV1 was called; the J gene was not; TRDD3 is the table's D call, not checked against the DNA. The CDR3 has 15 residues. Looked up from germline, CDR1 is TSWWSYY and CDR2 is QGS. The DNA of the CDR3 is TGTGCTCTTGGGGAACCGGACAGTAGGGCCGATAAACTCACCTTT. Protein product: CALGEPDSRADKLTF.

Worth noting for this clone: With only one base between it and a far larger clone, this is likely a read error. The sample carries other DNA sequences with the same CDR3. This chain links TRDV2 with TRDJ2, with 10 positions matching TRDD3. The J gene comes from matching the DNA to germline here; TCRdb lacks it. The CDR3 spans 20 residues. CDR1 is GEAIGNYY, CDR2 EKD, per germline. J gave up 2 bases and V 1 base, and 15 bases lay outside the gene matches. In nucleotides, the CDR3 is TGTGCCTGTGACACTATCCCTACTGGGGGATTGATTGAGTTGACAGCACAACTCTTCTTT. Amino acid sequence: CACDTIPTGGLIELTAQLFF.

In regard to this clone: The protein recorded in TCRdb matches a much larger clone and deviates from this DNA's translation at residue 5, suggesting a read error; the protein here is obtained by translating the DNA. V gene TRDV1 combines with J gene TRDJ1, with 13 bases that match TRDD3. Since TCRdb gives no J gene, matching the DNA to germline was used here to assign it. After removal of 4 bases from V and 1 base from J, the junction contained 27 bases not matched to a gene. Germline V gene sequence: CDR1 TSWWSYY, CDR2 QGS. The CDR3 is 24 amino acids. The CDR3 DNA follows: TGTGCTCTTGGGGGACTCCCCCAGGCCCCCAGTACTGGGGGATACGCTCCGTTCACCGATAAACTCATCTTT. This encodes CALGGLPQAPSTGGYAPFTDKLIF.

This clone was counted only a few times. A far more abundant clone sits one base away, making this likely a read error. This sample includes further DNA sequences coding for the same CDR3. The chain is built from TRDV1 and TRDJ1, with 7 bases aligning to TRDD3. This CDR3 is built from 24 residues. Per the germline V gene, CDR1 is TSWWSYY and CDR2 is QGS. The CDR3 is CALGPSPPLDTLLGTSGVTDKLIF. CDR3 nucleotides: TGTGCTCTTGGTCCCTCCCCCCCACTCGACACCTTACTGGGGACCTCGGGTGTCACCGATAAACTCATCTTC.

Concerning this clone: Translating this DNA gives a protein that differs at residue 15 from the TCRdb one, which belongs to a much larger clone; a read error is likely, and the protein shown is this translation. This chain connects TRDV1 to TRDJ1; 8 bases align to TRDD3. This CDR3 comprises 17 residues. Germline V gene lookup returns CDR1 TSWWSYY and CDR2 QGS. The DNA of the CDR3 is TGTGCTCTTGGGGAACTAGGGCTGGGATACGCGGCCGATAAACCCATCTTT. This translates into CALGELGLGYAADKPIF.

For this clone: The protein in TCRdb stems from a much larger clone and differs at residue 15 from this DNA's translation, likely a read error; here the protein is translated from the DNA. This chain connects TRDV1 to TRDJ1; 11 bases line up with TRDD3. The junction had 18 bases not matched to a gene; V was cut back by 0 bases and J by 0 bases. Germline loops: CDR1 TSWWSYY, CDR2 QGS. The CDR3 has 22 residues. The CDR3 region has the DNA TGTGCTCTTGGGGAACTAAGACCCATTCTGGGGGATACCCGTGCTAACACCGATAAACTCATCTTT. This encodes CALGELRPILGDTRANTDKLIF.

The chain couples TRDV1 to TRDJ1, with 13 bases matching TRDD3. TCRdb leaves out the J gene; it was filled in here by matching the DNA to germline. Germline CDR1 TSWWSYY, CDR2 QGS. Trimming took 2 bases from V and 1 from J; bases not matched to a gene: 25. This CDR3 comprises 24 residues. The CDR3 reads CALGERIGTWHITGGYGSTDKLIF. DNA for the CDR3: TGTGCTCTTGGGGAAAGGATAGGAACGTGGCACATAACTGGGGGATACGGAAGCACCGATAAACTCATCTTT.

This clone came up a few times. This probably arose from a read error, given a far larger clone one base away. Other DNA sequences from this sample encode an identical CDR3 as well. For the V gene the call is TRDV2; the J gene has no call; the D segment call TRDD3 is taken from the table without a DNA check. The CDR3 contains 18 residues. The germline V gene encodes CDR1 GEAIGNYY and CDR2 EKD. The CDR3 reads CACDTVLGDTRKTDKLIF. The CDR3 nucleotides read TGTGCCTGTGACACCGTACTGGGGGATACGCGCAAGACCGATAAACTCATTTTT.

This clone came up a few times. The amino acid sequence in TCRdb belongs to a much larger clone and departs from this DNA's translation at residue 4, likely a sequencing read error; the sequence shown is translated from the DNA. This rearrangement joins TRDV1 to TRDJ1, with D maybe TRDD3 (6 bases). TCRdb does not report a J gene; here it was assigned by matching the DNA to germline references. The CDR3 has 16 amino acids. CDR1 TSWWSYY and CDR2 QGS come from the germline V gene. CDR3 protein: CALEERPTGESPPLIF. The CDR3 region has the DNA TGTGCTCTTGAGGAACGCCCCACGGGGGAATCCCCACCACTCATCTTT.